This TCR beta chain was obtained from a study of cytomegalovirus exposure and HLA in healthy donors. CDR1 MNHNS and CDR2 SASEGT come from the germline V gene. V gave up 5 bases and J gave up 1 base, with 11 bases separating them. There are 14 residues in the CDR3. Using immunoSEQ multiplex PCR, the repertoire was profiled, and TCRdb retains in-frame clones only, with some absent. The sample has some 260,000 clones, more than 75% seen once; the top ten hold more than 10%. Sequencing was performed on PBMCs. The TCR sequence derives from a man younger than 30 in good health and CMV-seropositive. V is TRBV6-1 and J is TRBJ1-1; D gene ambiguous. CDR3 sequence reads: CASSPHAENTEAFF. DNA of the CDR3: TGTGCCAGCAGTCCCCACGCGGAGAACACTGAAGCTTTCTTT.